This TCR beta chain stems from a study of CD8 T cells in Susac syndrome. This CDR3 is 18 amino acids long. Germline values: CDR1 SGHVS, CDR2 FQNEAQ. Trimming at V came to 1 base and at J to 5 bases, leaving 12 bases not matched to a gene. A quantity of roughly 0.5 to 1 ug RNA underwent reverse transcription using random hexamers. An immunoSEQ multiplex PCR generated amplified TCR beta CDR3 products spanning 54 Vbeta and 13 Jbeta. Each CDR3 protein is one row after TCRdb ran MiXCR on the immunoSEQ multiplex PCR reads. Among around 270,000 distinct CDR3 sequences listed, approximately 90% were seen once. TCR beta sequencing was performed on blood CD8+ and CD4+ T cells. TEMRA cells underwent FACS enrichment and CD8+ and CD4+ T cells underwent negative isolation.

The clonotype originates from a human donor with multiple sclerosis. The genes are TRBV7-8 and TRBJ2-5; 11 positions agree with TRBD2. The sequenced material came from CD8+ T cells from PBMCs. The CDR3 coding sequence is TGTGCCAGCAGCTTAGTCTTAGCGGGGGGGCTGCTTCTGGAGACCCAGTACTTC. Translating gives CASSLVLAGGLLLETQYF.